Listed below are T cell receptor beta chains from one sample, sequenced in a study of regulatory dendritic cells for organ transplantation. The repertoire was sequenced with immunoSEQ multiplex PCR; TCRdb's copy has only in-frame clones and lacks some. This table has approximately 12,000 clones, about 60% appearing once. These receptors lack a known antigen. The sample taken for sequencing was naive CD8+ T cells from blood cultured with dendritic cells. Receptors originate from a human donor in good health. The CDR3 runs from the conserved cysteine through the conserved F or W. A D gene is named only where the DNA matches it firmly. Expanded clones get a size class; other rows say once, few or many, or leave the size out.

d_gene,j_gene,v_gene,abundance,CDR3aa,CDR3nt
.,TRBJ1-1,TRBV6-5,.,CASSYSRNTEAFF,TGTGCCAGCAGTTACTCTCGGAACACTGAAGCTTTCTTT
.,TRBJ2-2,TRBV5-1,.,CASSFIGELFF,TGCGCCAGCAGCTTTATCGGGGAGCTGTTTTTT
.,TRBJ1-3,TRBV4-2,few,CASSQDRAGWSGNTIYF,TGTGCCAGCAGCCAAGATAGGGCAGGGTGGTCTGGAAACACCATATATTTT
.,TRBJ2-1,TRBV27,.,CASSLLIGTSYNEQFF,TGTGCCAGCAGTTTGCTCATCGGGACTTCCTACAATGAGCAGTTCTTC
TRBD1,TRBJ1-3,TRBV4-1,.,CASSQVLGLQGAGNTIYF,TGCGCCAGCAGCCAAGTCCTTGGGTTGCAGGGGGCTGGAAACACCATATATTTT
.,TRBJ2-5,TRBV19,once,CASSIALEGETQYF,TGTGCCAGTAGTATAGCCTTGGAGGGGGAGACCCAGTACTTC
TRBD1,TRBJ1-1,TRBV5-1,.,CASSTTGGDYTEAFF,TGCGCCAGCAGCACTACAGGGGGCGATTACACTGAAGCTTTCTTT
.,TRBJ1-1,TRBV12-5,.,CASGLPGWDTEAFF,TGTGCTAGTGGTTTGCCGGGTTGGGACACTGAAGCTTTCTTT
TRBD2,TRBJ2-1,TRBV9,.,CASSRSSGGYNEQFF,TGTGCCAGCAGCCGGAGCAGCGGGGGGTACAATGAGCAGTTCTTC
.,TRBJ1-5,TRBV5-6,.,CASSFWAGKRNQPQHF,TGTGCCAGCAGCTTCTGGGCGGGGAAACGCAATCAGCCCCAGCATTTT
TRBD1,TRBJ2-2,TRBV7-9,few,CASSPPTGEIGELFF,TGTGCCAGCAGCCCCCCGACAGGGGAAATCGGGGAGCTGTTTTTT
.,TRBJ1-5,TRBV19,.,CASSSGWGGNQPQHF,TGTGCCAGTAGTTCCGGGTGGGGCGGCAATCAGCCCCAGCATTTT
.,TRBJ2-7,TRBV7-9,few,CASSLALSPTYEQYF,TGTGCCAGCAGCTTAGCTCTCTCCCCTACCTACGAGCAGTACTTC
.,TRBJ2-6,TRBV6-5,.,CASGASGANVLTF,TGTGCCAGCGGGGCCTCTGGGGCCAACGTCCTGACTTTC
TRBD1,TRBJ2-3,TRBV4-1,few,CASSQTQGADTQYF,TGCGCCAGCAGCCAAACCCAGGGGGCAGATACGCAGTATTTT
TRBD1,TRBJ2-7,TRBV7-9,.,CASSGTGRSYEQYF,TGTGCCAGCAGTGGGACAGGACGCTCCTACGAGCAGTACTTC
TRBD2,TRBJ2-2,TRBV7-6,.,CASSWGSGGANTGELFF,TGTGCCAGCAGCTGGGGAAGCGGGGGGGCGAACACCGGGGAGCTGTTTTTT
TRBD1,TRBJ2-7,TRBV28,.,CASRIQDRGRYEQYF,TGTGCCAGCAGAATCCAGGACAGGGGGAGGTACGAGCAGTACTTC
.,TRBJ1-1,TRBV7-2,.,CASSLAPRAGAFF,TGTGCCAGCAGCTTAGCGCCCCGTGCGGGAGCTTTCTTT
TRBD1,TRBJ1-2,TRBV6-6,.,CASSYSTGGFYGYTF,TGTGCCAGCAGTTACTCTACAGGGGGCTTTTATGGCTACACCTTC
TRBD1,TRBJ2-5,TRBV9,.,CASSTDGTVQETQYF,TGTGCCAGCAGCACAGACGGGACAGTCCAAGAGACCCAGTACTTC
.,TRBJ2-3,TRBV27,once,CASSFRQSTDTQYF,TGTGCCAGCAGTTTTAGACAAAGCACAGATACGCAGTATTTT
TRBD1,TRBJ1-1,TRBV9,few,CASSYPPRGDTEAFF,TGTGCCAGCAGCTACCCGCCCAGGGGGGACACTGAAGCTTTCTTT
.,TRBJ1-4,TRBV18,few,CASSSVGTNEKLFF,TGTGCCAGCTCATCTGTCGGAACTAATGAAAAACTGTTTTTT
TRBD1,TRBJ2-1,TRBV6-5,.,CASSGTGVYNEQFF,TGTGCCAGCAGCGGGACAGGCGTCTACAATGAGCAGTTCTTC
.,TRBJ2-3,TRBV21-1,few,CASSKGDSGGLKSSTDTQYF,TGTGCCAGCAGCAAAGGTGATAGCGGGGGCCTAAAATCTAGCACAGATACGCAGTATTTT
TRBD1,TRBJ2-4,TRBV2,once,CASTTGNIQYF,TGTGCCAGCACGACAGGGAACATTCAGTACTTC
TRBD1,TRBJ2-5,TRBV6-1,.,CASSASSTGLGETQYF,TGTGCCAGCAGTGCCTCCTCGACAGGGCTAGGGGAGACCCAGTACTTC
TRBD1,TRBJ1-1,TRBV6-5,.,CASSYRTGIDEAFF,TGTGCCAGCAGTTACCGGACAGGGATTGATGAAGCTTTCTTT
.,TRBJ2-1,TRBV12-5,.,CASGLATSYYNEQFF,TGTGCTAGTGGTTTGGCGACAAGTTACTACAATGAGCAGTTCTTC
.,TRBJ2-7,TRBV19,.,CASSILWGDYEQYF,TGTGCCAGTAGTATTTTATGGGGGGACTACGAGCAGTACTTC
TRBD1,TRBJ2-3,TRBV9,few,CASSVGQGTSWSDTQYF,TGTGCCAGCAGCGTCGGACAGGGGACTTCCTGGTCAGATACGCAGTATTTT
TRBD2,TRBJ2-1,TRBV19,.,CASSLGGAYNEQFF,TGTGCCAGTAGTCTCGGGGGGGCTTACAATGAGCAGTTCTTC
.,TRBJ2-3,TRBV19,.,CASSIGGGFTDTQYF,TGTGCCAGTAGTATAGGTGGAGGATTCACAGATACGCAGTATTTT
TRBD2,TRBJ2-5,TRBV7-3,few,CASSPSGGAYETQYF,TGTGCCAGCAGCCCTAGCGGGGGGGCTTACGAGACCCAGTACTTC
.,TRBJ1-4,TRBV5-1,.,CASSLAGNRKEEKLFF,TGCGCCAGCAGCTTGGCCGGAAACAGGAAGGAGGAAAAACTGTTTTTT
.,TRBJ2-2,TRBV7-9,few,CASSLEVWRDDTNTGELFF,TGTGCCAGCAGCTTAGAGGTATGGCGGGATGATACGAACACCGGGGAGCTGTTTTTT
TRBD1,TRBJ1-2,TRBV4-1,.,CASSPLPGQDQNYGYTF,TGCGCCAGCAGCCCTCTGCCTGGACAGGATCAGAACTATGGCTACACCTTC
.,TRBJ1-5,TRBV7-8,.,CASSLGPYQPQHF,TGTGCCAGCAGCTTAGGGCCATATCAGCCCCAGCATTTT
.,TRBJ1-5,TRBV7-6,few,CASSLVENQPQHF,TGTGCCAGCAGCTTAGTCGAGAATCAGCCCCAGCATTTT
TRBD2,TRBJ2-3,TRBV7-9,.,CASSSLNGGIESTDTQYF,TGTGCCAGCAGCTCCTTAAACGGGGGGATAGAATCCACAGATACGCAGTATTTT
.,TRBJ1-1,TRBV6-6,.,CASGGEAFF,TGTGCCAGCGGAGGGGAAGCTTTCTTT
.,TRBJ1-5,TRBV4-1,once,CASSQDLGNQPQHF,TGCGCCAGCAGCCAAGATCTAGGAAATCAGCCCCAGCATTTT
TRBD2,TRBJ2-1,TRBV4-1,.,CASSQEGGGATDEQFF,TGCGCCAGCAGCCAAGAAGGCGGGGGGGCGACGGATGAGCAGTTCTTC
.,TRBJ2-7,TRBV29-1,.,CSVDTESSYEQYF,TGCAGCGTTGATACAGAGAGCTCCTACGAGCAGTACTTC
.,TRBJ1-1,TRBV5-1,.,CASSLGQGILDTEAFF,TGCGCCAGCAGCCTCGGGCAGGGGATATTGGACACTGAAGCTTTCTTT
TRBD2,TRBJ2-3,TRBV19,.,CASSTSGGAADTQYF,TGTGCCAGTAGTACTAGCGGGGGGGCTGCAGATACGCAGTATTTT
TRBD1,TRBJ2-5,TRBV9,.,CASSVVGGLGETQYF,TGTGCCAGCAGCGTAGTAGGGGGCCTTGGGGAGACCCAGTACTTC
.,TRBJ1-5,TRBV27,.,CASSLGPNSNQPQHF,TGTGCCAGCAGTTTGGGCCCTAATAGCAATCAGCCCCAGCATTTT
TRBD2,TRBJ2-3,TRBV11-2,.,CASSSRDYYTDTQYF,TGTGCCAGCAGCTCCCGGGACTACTACACAGATACGCAGTATTTT
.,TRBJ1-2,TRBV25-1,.,CASSEYLGAKGGYTF,TGTGCCAGCAGTGAATATCTGGGGGCGAAGGGCGGCTACACCTTC
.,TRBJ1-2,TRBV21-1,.,CASSKEEGEGGYTF,TGTGCCAGCAGCAAAGAAGAAGGGGAGGGAGGCTACACCTTC
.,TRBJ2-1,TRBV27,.,CASSFGDSYNEQFF,TGTGCCAGCAGTTTCGGGGATTCCTACAATGAGCAGTTCTTC
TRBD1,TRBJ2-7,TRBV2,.,CARDPGQGKGGVNEQYF,TGTGCCAGGGATCCGGGACAGGGCAAAGGAGGTGTCAACGAGCAGTACTTC
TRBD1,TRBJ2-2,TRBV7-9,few,CASILPGQGTGELFF,TGTGCCAGCATCCTCCCGGGACAGGGAACCGGGGAGCTGTTTTTT